The 2 T cell receptor beta chains reported below all come from one sample, sequenced in a study of cytomegalovirus exposure and HLA in healthy donors. PCR amplification relied on 60 Vbeta primers (plus 13 Jbeta primers). Repertoires were generated with immunoSEQ multiplex PCR, while TCRdb's copy carries only in-frame clones and drops some. Of 79,000 or so clones in the sample, roughly 73% were seen once. The sequenced sample consisted of PBMCs. Every receptor here comes from a woman between 40 and 50 years old in good health and CMV-seropositive.

In its sample, this clone was seen a few times. The chain links TRBV28 to TRBJ2-3; 8 bases match TRBD1. The CDR3 covers 15 residues. CDR1 MDHEN and CDR2 SYDVKM come from the germline V gene. The junction had 8 bases not matched to a gene; V was cut back by 5 bases and J by 4 bases. CDR3 loop: CASSPGQAGSDTQYF. The CDR3 DNA sequence: TGTGCCAGCAGTCCGGGACAGGCAGGTTCAGATACGCAGTATTTT.

The chain has TRBV28 and TRBJ1-5; D remains ambiguous. The V end lost 4 bases, the J end lost 7 bases, and 17 bases lay between the germline ends. The CDR3 runs to 15 residues. CDR1 MDHEN and CDR2 SYDVKM come from the germline V gene. CDR3 amino acids: CASSSRAIGGQPQHF. CDR3 in DNA: TGTGCCAGCAGTTCCCGGGCGATAGGCGGGCAGCCCCAGCATTTT.